The next 15 T cell receptor beta chains were all read from a single sample in a study of T cell responses to AZD1222 COVID-19 vaccine. Profiling relied on immunoSEQ multiplex PCR, and the TCRdb table lists in-frame clones only, not all of them. Here the sample spans about 110,000 clones, around 80% being singletons. This specimen consisted of peripheral blood, obtained on day 0 of AZD1222 vaccination. These receptors were obtained from an adult in good health.

This sequence joins TRBV3-1 (or the pseudogene TRBV3-2) and TRBJ2-7; unclear D gene. Germline assignment: CDR1 LGHDT and CDR2 YNNKEL (reference sequence). The V end lost 3 bases, the J end lost 0 bases, and 6 bases lay between the germline ends. The CDR3 has 13 amino acids. The CDR3 DNA reads TGTGCCAGCAGCCAGGGTAGCTCCTACGAGCAGTACTTC. Protein product: CASSQGSSYEQYF.

This sequence joins TRBV27 and TRBJ1-6; D not certain. Germline V gene sequence: CDR1 MNHEY, CDR2 SMNVEV (reference sequence). With 2 bases removed from V and 0 bases from J, the gap between germline ends came to 11 bases. The length of the CDR3 is 17 residues. As DNA, the CDR3 is TGTGCCAGCAGTTTAAGTATCAAGGACTCCTATAATTCACCCCTCCACTTT. Residues: CASSLSIKDSYNSPLHF.

This clone turned up a few times. The chain combines TRBV10-2 with TRBJ2-3; 10 positions agree with TRBD2. This CDR3 is built from 16 residues. Per the germline V gene, CDR1 is WSHSY and CDR2 is SAAADI. J was trimmed by 4 bases and V by 2 bases; bases with no gene match: 6. CDR3 bases: TGCGCCAGCAGTGAGCCCCTAGCGGGAGATGCAGATACGCAGTATTTT. It codes for CASSEPLAGDADTQYF.

In regard to this clone: In the same sample, other DNA sequences code for this CDR3. J is TRBJ1-1 and V is TRBV28; TRBD1 agrees at 9 bases. Trimming at V came to 5 bases and at J to 2 bases, leaving 3 bases not matched to a gene. The CDR3 has 14 residues. Germline V gene sequence: CDR1 MDHEN, CDR2 SYDVKM. The CDR3 bases are TGTGCCAGCAGTAGACAGGGGGGAAACACTGAAGCTTTCTTT. The encoded protein is CASSRQGGNTEAFF.

The rearrangement links TRBV7-8 to TRBJ2-2, with TRBD2 matching 9 bases. CDR1 is SGHVS and CDR2 is FQNEAQ in the germline V gene. Trimming at V came to 10 bases and at J to 1 base, leaving 13 bases not matched to a gene. The CDR3 covers 17 residues. For the CDR3, the DNA is TGTGCCACCAACTTAATGAGCGGGGGGAAGAACACCGGGGAGCTGTTTTTT. It yields the protein CATNLMSGGKNTGELFF.

This clone was seen just once. This chain uses TRBV9 with TRBJ2-1, with 13 bases aligning to TRBD2. Per germline, CDR1 SGDLS and CDR2 YYNGEE. V was pared by 0 bases and J by 9 bases, with 3 bases of the junction left unmatched. The CDR3 runs to 15 residues. CDR3 region: CASSVVGLAGVEQFF. CDR3 DNA sequence: TGTGCCAGCAGCGTAGTAGGACTAGCGGGAGTTGAGCAGTTCTTC.

CDR3 sequence: CASSQIGNTDTQYF. CDR3 DNA: TGTGCCAGCAGCCAGATCGGTAACACAGATACGCAGTATTTT. The rearrangement uses TRBV14 and TRBJ2-3, with unresolved D. Trimming left V 3 bases short and J 2 bases short, with 9 bases between. CDR1 and CDR2 from the germline V gene are SGHDN and FVKESK. The CDR3 has 14 residues. The full variable domain, with the rest looked up from reference TRBV14 and TRBJ2-3, is EAGVTQFPSHSVIEKGQTVTLRCDPISGHDNLYWYRRVMGKEIKFLLHFVKESKQDESGMPNNRFLAERTGGTYSTLKVQPAELEDSGVYFCASSQIGNTDTQYFGPGTRLTVL.

The genes are TRBV7-3 and TRBJ2-3, with 11 bases identical to TRBD2. V gave up 5 bases and J gave up 9 bases; unmatched junction bases: 4. Germline values: CDR1 SGHTA, CDR2 FQGTGA. The CDR3 has 13 residues. CDR3 DNA sequence: TGTGCCAGCAGCATTAGCGGGGGGGCGACGCAGTATTTT. Translation: CASSISGGATQYF.

The chain couples TRBV19 to TRBJ1-2; tentative D call: TRBD1 (6 bases). CDR1 is LNHDA, CDR2 SQIVND, per germline (reference sequence). Trimming pared 5 bases from V and 4 bases from J, leaving 20 bases between. There are 16 residues in the CDR3. The CDR3 DNA reads as TGTGCCAGTAGTTCCAGACAGGCCCAGTCTGGCTATGGCTACACCTTC. Its protein product is CASSSRQAQSGYGYTF.

This chain's CDR3 is CASSPGPGTGLGNQPQHF. In DNA, the CDR3 is TGTGCCAGCAGCCCAGGTCCCGGGACAGGGTTGGGCAATCAGCCCCAGCATTTT. V and J are TRBV5-5 and TRBJ1-5; 9 bases fit TRBD1. CDR3 size: 18 residues. Germline CDR1 is SGHKS and CDR2 is YYEKEE (reference sequence). Trimming at V came to 4 bases and at J to 2 bases, leaving 13 bases not matched to a gene.

This sequence joins TRBV3-1 (or the pseudogene TRBV3-2) and TRBJ2-1; 13 nucleotides match TRBD2. Germline CDR1 and CDR2: LGHDT and YNNKEL (reference sequence). The CDR3 totals 17 residues. After removal of 4 bases from V and 3 bases from J, the junction contained 6 bases not matched to a gene. The CDR3 sequence: CASSPTSGRADYNEQFF. CDR3 in DNA: TGTGCCAGCAGCCCAACTAGCGGGAGGGCCGACTACAATGAGCAGTTCTTC.

This rearrangement joins TRBV28 to TRBJ2-7, with 7 bases that match TRBD1. The V and J ends lost 7 bases and 3 bases, in that order; junction bases with no gene match: 12. The V gene's germline CDR1 is MDHEN and CDR2 SYDVKM. The CDR3 has 15 amino acids. CDR3 DNA sequence: TGTGCCAGCATCAAGAGGGGGACAGCGAACTACGAGCAGTACTTC. This encodes CASIKRGTANYEQYF. The whole variable domain, filled in from reference TRBV28 and TRBJ2-7, reads DVKVTQSSRYLVKRTGEKVFLECVQDMDHENMFWYRQDPGLGLRLIYFSYDVKMKEKGDIPEGYSVSREKKERFSLILESASTNQTSMYLCASIKRGTANYEQYFGPGTRLTVT.

The chain has TRBV6-2 or TRBV6-3 and TRBJ2-4; TRBD2 matches at 8 bases. Germline trimming cut 5 bases from V and 13 bases from J; bases unmatched to any gene: 7. Per the germline V gene, CDR1 is MNHEY and CDR2 is SVGEGT. This CDR3 contains 12 residues. CDR3 in amino acids: CASSQPGLAQYF. Here the CDR3 DNA reads TGTGCCAGCAGTCAACCCGGACTAGCACAGTACTTC.

This rearrangement joins TRBV6-5 to TRBJ1-2; possible D gene TRBD1, 5 bases. The germline V gene encodes CDR1 MNHEY and CDR2 SVGAGI. The CDR3 covers 12 residues. Trimming took 6 bases from V and 8 from J, leaving 13 bases between them. The CDR3 sequence: CASRGPGGGYTF. CDR3 nucleotide sequence: TGTGCCAGCAGAGGACCTGGGGGAGGCTACACCTTC.

This rearrangement joins TRBV18 to TRBJ1-5; tentative D call: TRBD1 (5 bases). The CDR3 spans 15 residues. V was clipped by 6 bases and J by 5 bases, with 17 bases between them. Germline V gene sequence: CDR1 KGHSH, CDR2 LQKENI. The CDR3 here is CASSDHVGGDQPQHF. CDR3 nucleotides: TGTGCCAGCTCTGACCACGTCGGAGGGGATCAGCCCCAGCATTTT.